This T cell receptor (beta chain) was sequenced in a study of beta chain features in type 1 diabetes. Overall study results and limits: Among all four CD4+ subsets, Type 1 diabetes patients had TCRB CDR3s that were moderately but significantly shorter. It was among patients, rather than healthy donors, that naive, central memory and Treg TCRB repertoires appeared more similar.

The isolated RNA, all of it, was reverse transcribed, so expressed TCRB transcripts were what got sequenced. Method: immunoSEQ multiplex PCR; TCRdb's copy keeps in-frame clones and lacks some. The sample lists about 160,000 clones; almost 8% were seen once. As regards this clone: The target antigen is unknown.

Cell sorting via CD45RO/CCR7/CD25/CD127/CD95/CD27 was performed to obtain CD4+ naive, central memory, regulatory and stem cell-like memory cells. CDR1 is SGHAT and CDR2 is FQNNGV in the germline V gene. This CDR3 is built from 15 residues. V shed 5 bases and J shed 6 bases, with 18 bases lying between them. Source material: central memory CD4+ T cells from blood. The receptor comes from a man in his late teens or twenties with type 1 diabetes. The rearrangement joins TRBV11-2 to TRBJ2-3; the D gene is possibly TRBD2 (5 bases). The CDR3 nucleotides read TGTGCCAGCAGCCCGAGGGCGGAGAGCAGGGATACGCAGTATTTT. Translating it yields CASSPRAESRDTQYF.